Listed below are T cell receptor beta chains from one sample, sequenced in a study of cytomegalovirus exposure and HLA in healthy donors. This table comes from immunoSEQ multiplex PCR, and its TCRdb copy is limited to in-frame clones, with some not included. This sample's table reports 130,000 to 150,000 clones. The specimen was PBMCs. The source is a man in his forties in good health and CMV-seronegative. The CDR3 runs from the conserved cysteine through the conserved F or W. A D gene is named only where the DNA matches it firmly.

V gene	J gene	D gene	CDR3 DNA	CDR3 protein
TRBV5-1	TRBJ2-2	TRBD2	TGCGCCAGCCGGGAGGGGACAACGAACACCGGGGAGCTGTTTTTT	CASREGTTNTGELFF
TRBV2	TRBJ2-1	NA	TGTGCCAGCAGTGAGAGAGTTGGAGGGAGCATCGGGCAGTTCTTC	CASSERVGGSIGQFF
TRBV9	TRBJ1-3	TRBD1	TGTGCCAGCAGCGTCGGACAGGGAGGAAACACCATATATTTT	CASSVGQGGNTIYF
TRBV7-4	TRBJ2-4	NA	TGTGCCAGCAGCTTAGAGGGGGGGGACATTCAAATTCAGTACTTC	CASSLEGGDIQIQYF
TRBV27	TRBJ1-2	NA	TGTGCCAGCAGCCGGGACACCCTGAACTATGGCTACACCTTC	CASSRDTLNYGYTF
TRBV29-1	TRBJ2-1	NA	TGCAGCGTTATAGCCCGACTAAGCTCCTACAATGAGCAGTTCTTC	CSVIARLSSYNEQFF
TRBV7-6	TRBJ2-3	NA	TGTGCCAGCAGCTTAGGACTCACAGATACGCAGTATTTT	CASSLGLTDTQYF
TRBV11-3	TRBJ2-1	TRBD1	TGTGCCAGCAGCGATAACACCGGGACAGGTTACAATGAGCAGTTCTTC	CASSDNTGTGYNEQFF
TRBV6-6	TRBJ2-2	TRBD2	TGTGCCAGCAGTTATCTGGCGGGGGGCACCGGGGAGCTGTTTTTT	CASSYLAGGTGELFF
TRBV7-2	TRBJ2-7	TRBD1	TGTGCCAGCAGCTTAGACACAGGGGGCCACTACGAGCAGTACTTC	CASSLDTGGHYEQYF
TRBV7-9	TRBJ1-3	NA	TGTGCCAGCAGCGTCATAGAGGACACCATATATTTT	CASSVIEDTIYF
TRBV4-3	TRBJ1-2	NA	TGCGCCAGCAGCCAAGCCGCGGAGGGTTTCTACGGCTACACCTTC	CASSQAAEGFYGYTF
TRBV4-2	TRBJ1-2	NA	TGTGCCAGCAGCCAGGCACAGGGCACGGATGGCTACACCTTC	CASSQAQGTDGYTF
TRBV19	TRBJ1-1	TRBD1	TGTGCCAGTAATGACAGGGGGCGTAACACTGAAGCTTTCTTT	CASNDRGRNTEAFF
TRBV5-1	TRBJ2-2	NA	TGCGCCAGCAGCCAGGACAGAGGGAACACCGGGGAGCTGTTTTTT	CASSQDRGNTGELFF
TRBV27	TRBJ1-2	NA	TGTGCCAGCAGTTTAAGCAGGGATCCCTATGGCTACACCTTC	CASSLSRDPYGYTF
TRBV2	TRBJ1-6	TRBD1	TGTGCCAGCAGTGAGGACAGGGTTAATTCACCCCTCCACTTT	CASSEDRVNSPLHF
TRBV10-2	TRBJ1-3	NA	TGCGCCAGCAGTGATTCGGTATACACCATATATTTT	CASSDSVYTIYF
TRBV7-3	TRBJ1-1	TRBD1	TGTGCCAGCAGTCCAGGGGGCACTGAAGCTTTCTTT	CASSPGGTEAFF
TRBV5-4	TRBJ2-1	TRBD1	TGTGCCAGCAGCTTCGGGACAGGCACCTACAATGAGCAGTTCTTC	CASSFGTGTYNEQFF
TRBV10-1	TRBJ2-3	TRBD2	TGCGCCAGCAGTGAGTCGATTAGCGGGGGGCCGCGGGATACGCAGTATTTT	CASSESISGGPRDTQYF
TRBV28	TRBJ2-7	TRBD2	TGTGCCAGCACCCTTGGTGGGGGGGGGTGGTACTTC	CASTLGGGGWYF
TRBV15	TRBJ1-2	NA	TGTGCCACCAGCAGAGATGGGGGACGGGAGAATGGCTACACCTTC	CATSRDGGRENGYTF
TRBV7-2	TRBJ2-2	NA	TGTGCCAGCAGACCCGAAATGGGGCCCGGGGAGCTGTTTTTT	CASRPEMGPGELFF
TRBV5-6	TRBJ2-7	TRBD1	TGTGCCAGCAGCTACAGGGGGACAAGGGCCTACGAGCAGTACTTC	CASSYRGTRAYEQYF
TRBV6-5	TRBJ1-1	NA	TGTGCCAGCAGTTACAACCAGGGTATCCCTGAAGCTTTCTTT	CASSYNQGIPEAFF
TRBV5-4	TRBJ2-7	NA	TGTGCCAGCAGCTCATGGACAGACTACGAGCAGTACTTC	CASSSWTDYEQYF
TRBV29-1	TRBJ2-5	TRBD1	TGCAGCGTTCGACAGGGAAAGGGGACCCAGTACTTC	CSVRQGKGTQYF
TRBV6-5	TRBJ1-2	NA	TGTGCCAGCAGACCGGGGGACCTGGGCTACACCTTC	CASRPGDLGYTF
TRBV16	TRBJ2-4	TRBD1	TGTGCCAGCAGCGAAGGGACAGTCCTCGCTCAGTACTTC	CASSEGTVLAQYF
TRBV19	TRBJ1-2	NA	TGTGCCAGTAGTAACGGAGGAGGGCAAAGATATGGCTACACCTTC	CASSNGGGQRYGYTF
TRBV4-2	TRBJ1-3	NA	TGTGCCAGCAGCCAAGGAGGGCCTGGAAACACCATATATTTT	CASSQGGPGNTIYF
TRBV5-4	TRBJ1-4	TRBD1	TGTGCCAGCAGCTTGGGACAGGGGGGACTGTTTTTT	CASSLGQGGLFF
TRBV28	TRBJ2-2	NA	TGTGCCAGCAGTCGTACCCAGGGTTACACCGGGGAGCTGTTTTTT	CASSRTQGYTGELFF
TRBV7-2	TRBJ2-7	TRBD2	TGTGCCAGCAGCTCTAGCGGGGGAAGCTCCTACGAGCAGTACTTC	CASSSSGGSSYEQYF
TRBV7-9	TRBJ1-6	NA	TGTGCCAGCAGCTTAGAGGGGGTCGGTTCACCCCTCCACTTT	CASSLEGVGSPLHF
TRBV19	TRBJ2-1	TRBD1	TGTGCCAGCGGGACAGGGGACAACAATGAGCAGTTCTTC	CASGTGDNNEQFF
TRBV21-1	TRBJ1-1	NA	TGTGCCAAGGGGCAGACGAACACTGAAGCTTTCTTT	CAKGQTNTEAFF
TRBV19	TRBJ1-1	TRBD1	TGTGCCAGTAGTATAGGACAGGGCAAGGGTACTGAAGCTTTCTTT	CASSIGQGKGTEAFF
TRBV11-3	TRBJ2-3	NA	TGTGCCAGCAGCCCGCCGGGAGCAGATACGCAGTATTTT	CASSPPGADTQYF
TRBV5-1	TRBJ2-3	NA	TGCGCCAGCAGCTTACAGGGCACAGATACGCAGTATTTT	CASSLQGTDTQYF
TRBV9	TRBJ2-1	NA	TGTGCCAGCAGCCCCAGGGTGGGCCAGGGTATGAATGAGCAGTTCTTC	CASSPRVGQGMNEQFF
TRBV28	TRBJ1-2	NA	TGTGCCAGCAGTTCTAGAACGCCCTTTTGGAAAGGCTACACCTTC	CASSSRTPFWKGYTF
TRBV4-1	TRBJ2-7	TRBD2	TGCGCCAGCAGCCAAGAGGGGGGGTTCAAGTACTTC	CASSQEGGFKYF
TRBV5-4	TRBJ1-3	TRBD1	TGTGCCAGCAGCTCCGGACAGGAGGGTCCTGGAAACACCATATATTTT	CASSSGQEGPGNTIYF